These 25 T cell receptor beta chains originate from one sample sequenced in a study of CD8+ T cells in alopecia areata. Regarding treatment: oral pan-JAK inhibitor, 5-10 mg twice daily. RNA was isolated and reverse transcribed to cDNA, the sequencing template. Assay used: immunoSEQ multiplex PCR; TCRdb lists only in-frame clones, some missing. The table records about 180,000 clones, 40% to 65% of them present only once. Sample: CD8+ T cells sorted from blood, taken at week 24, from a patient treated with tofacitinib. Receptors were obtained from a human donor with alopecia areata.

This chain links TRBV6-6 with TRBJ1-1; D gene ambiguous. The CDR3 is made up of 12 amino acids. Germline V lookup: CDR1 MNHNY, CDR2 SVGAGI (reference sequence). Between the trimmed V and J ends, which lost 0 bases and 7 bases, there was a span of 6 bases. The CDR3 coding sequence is TGTGCCAGCAGTTACTCGTCGGATGAAGCTTTCTTT. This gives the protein CASSYSSDEAFF.

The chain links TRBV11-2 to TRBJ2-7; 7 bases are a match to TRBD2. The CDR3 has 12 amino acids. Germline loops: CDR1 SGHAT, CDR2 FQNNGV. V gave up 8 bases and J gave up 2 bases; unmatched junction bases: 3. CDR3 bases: TGTGCCAGCCTCGGACTAGCCTACGAGCAGTACTTC. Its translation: CASLGLAYEQYF.

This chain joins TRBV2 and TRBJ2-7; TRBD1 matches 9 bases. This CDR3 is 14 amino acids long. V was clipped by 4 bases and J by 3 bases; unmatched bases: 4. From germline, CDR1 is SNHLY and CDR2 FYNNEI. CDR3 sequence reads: CASSAGTGHYEQYF. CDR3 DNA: TGTGCCAGCAGTGCCGGGACAGGGCACTACGAGCAGTACTTC.

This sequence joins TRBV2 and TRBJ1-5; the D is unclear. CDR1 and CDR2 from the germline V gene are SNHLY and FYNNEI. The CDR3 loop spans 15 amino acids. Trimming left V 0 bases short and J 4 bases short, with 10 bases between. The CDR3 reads CASSEAESDNQPQHF. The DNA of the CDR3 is TGTGCCAGCAGTGAAGCGGAGTCGGATAATCAGCCCCAGCATTTT.

The CDR3 coding sequence is TGCGCCAGCAGCGAAAGGGCAAGGGGTGGCTACACCTTC. Its protein is CASSERARGGYTF. The chain has TRBV4-1 and TRBJ1-2; D possibly corresponds to TRBD1 (5 bases). V was pared by 5 bases and J by 7 bases, with 14 bases between. Germline V gene lookup returns CDR1 MGHRA and CDR2 YSYEKL. The CDR3 covers 13 residues.

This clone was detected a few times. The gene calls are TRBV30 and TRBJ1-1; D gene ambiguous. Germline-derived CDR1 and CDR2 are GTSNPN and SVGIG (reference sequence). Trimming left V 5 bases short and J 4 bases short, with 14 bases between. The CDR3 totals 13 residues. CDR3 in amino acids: CAWGRILSTEAFF. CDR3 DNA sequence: TGTGCCTGGGGGCGCATACTATCCACTGAAGCTTTCTTT.

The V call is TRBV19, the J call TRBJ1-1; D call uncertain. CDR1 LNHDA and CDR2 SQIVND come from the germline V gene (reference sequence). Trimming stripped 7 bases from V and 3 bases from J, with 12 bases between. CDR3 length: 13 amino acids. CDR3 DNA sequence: TGTGCCAGTACCCTAGTGGGCCACACTGAAGCTTTCTTT. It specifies CASTLVGHTEAFF. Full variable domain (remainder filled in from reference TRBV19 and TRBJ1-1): DGGITQSPKYLFRKEGQNVTLSCEQNLNHDAMYWYRQDPGQGLRLIYYSQIVNDFQKGDIAEGYSVSREKKESFPLTVTSAQKNPTAFYLCASTLVGHTEAFFGQGTRLTVV.

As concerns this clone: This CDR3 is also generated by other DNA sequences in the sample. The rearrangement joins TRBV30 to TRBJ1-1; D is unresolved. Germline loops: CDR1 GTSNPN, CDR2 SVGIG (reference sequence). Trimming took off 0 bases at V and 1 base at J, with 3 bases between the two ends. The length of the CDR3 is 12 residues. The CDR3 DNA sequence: TGTGCCTGGAGTGTCGGGAACACTGAAGCTTTCTTT. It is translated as CAWSVGNTEAFF.

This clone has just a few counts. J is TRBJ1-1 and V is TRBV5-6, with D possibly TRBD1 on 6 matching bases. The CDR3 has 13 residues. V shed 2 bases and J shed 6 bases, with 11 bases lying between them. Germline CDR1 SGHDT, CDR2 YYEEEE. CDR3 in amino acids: CASSLGGRSEAFF. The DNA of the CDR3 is TGTGCCAGCAGCTTAGGGGGGCGATCTGAAGCTTTCTTT.

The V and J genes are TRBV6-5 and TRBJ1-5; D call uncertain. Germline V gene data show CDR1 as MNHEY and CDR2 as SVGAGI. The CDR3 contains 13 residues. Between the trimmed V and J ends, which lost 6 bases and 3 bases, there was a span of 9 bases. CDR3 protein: CASSPDHNQPQHF. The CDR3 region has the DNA TGTGCCAGCAGCCCCGACCACAATCAGCCCCAGCATTTT.

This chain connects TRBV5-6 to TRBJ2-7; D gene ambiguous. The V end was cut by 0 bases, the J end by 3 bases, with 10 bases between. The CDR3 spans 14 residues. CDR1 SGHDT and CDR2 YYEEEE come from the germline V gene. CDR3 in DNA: TGTGCCAGCAGCTTGGGGTCAGTACTCTACGAGCAGTACTTC. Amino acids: CASSLGSVLYEQYF.

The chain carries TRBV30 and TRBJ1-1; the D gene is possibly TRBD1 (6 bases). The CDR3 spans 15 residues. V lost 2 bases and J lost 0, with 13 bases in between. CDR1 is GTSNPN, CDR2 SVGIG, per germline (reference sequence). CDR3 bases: TGTGCCTGGAGTCGAAGGGGGGACATGAACACTGAAGCTTTCTTT. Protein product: CAWSRRGDMNTEAFF.

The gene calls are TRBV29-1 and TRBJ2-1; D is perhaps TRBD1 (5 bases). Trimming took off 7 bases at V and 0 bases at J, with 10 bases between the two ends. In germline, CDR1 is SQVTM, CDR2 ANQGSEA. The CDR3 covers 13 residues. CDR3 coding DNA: TGCAGCGGCAGGGCCAGCTCCTACAATGAGCAGTTCTTC. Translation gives CSGRASSYNEQFF.

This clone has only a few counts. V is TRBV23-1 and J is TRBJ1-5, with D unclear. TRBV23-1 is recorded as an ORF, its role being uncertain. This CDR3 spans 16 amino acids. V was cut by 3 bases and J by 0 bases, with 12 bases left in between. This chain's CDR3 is CASSQRGADSNQPQHF. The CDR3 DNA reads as TGCGCCAGCAGTCAGCGGGGAGCGGATAGCAATCAGCCCCAGCATTTT.

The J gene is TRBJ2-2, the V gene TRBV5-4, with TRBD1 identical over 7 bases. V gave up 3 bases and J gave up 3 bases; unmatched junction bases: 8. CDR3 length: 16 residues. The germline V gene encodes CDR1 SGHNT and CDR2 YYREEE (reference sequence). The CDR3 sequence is CASSSEDRWDTGELFF. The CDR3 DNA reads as TGTGCCAGCAGCTCCGAGGACAGGTGGGACACCGGGGAGCTGTTTTTT.

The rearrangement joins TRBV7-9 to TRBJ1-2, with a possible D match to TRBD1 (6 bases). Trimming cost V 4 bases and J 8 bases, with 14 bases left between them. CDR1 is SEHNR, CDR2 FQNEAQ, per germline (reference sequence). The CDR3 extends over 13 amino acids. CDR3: CASSSHRVWGYTF. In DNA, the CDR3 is TGTGCCAGCAGCTCCCACAGGGTGTGGGGCTACACCTTC.

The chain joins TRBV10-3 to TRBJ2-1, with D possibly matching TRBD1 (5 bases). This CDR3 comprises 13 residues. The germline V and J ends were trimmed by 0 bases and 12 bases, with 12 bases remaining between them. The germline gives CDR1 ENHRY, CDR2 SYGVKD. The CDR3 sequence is CAISESPGWGQFF. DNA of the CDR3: TGTGCCATCAGTGAGTCGCCAGGGTGGGGGCAGTTCTTC.

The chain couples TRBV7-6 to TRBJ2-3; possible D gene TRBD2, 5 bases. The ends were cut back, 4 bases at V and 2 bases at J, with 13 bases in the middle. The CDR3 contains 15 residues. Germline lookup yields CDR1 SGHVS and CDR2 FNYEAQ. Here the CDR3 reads CASSSRTGNTDTQYF. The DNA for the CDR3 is TGTGCCAGCAGCTCTCGGACCGGGAACACAGATACGCAGTATTTT.

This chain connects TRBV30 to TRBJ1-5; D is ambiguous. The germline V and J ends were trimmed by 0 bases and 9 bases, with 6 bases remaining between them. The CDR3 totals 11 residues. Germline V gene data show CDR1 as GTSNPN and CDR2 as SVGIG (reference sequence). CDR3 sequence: CAWSVGGPQHF. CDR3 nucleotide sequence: TGTGCCTGGAGTGTAGGTGGGCCCCAGCATTTT.

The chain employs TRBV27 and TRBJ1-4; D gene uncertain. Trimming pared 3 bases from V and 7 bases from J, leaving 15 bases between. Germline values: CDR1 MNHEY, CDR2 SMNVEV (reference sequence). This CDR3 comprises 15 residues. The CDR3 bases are TGTGCCAGCAGTTTGGTGGGAGGCCGTGTTGAAAAACTGTTTTTT. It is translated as CASSLVGGRVEKLFF.

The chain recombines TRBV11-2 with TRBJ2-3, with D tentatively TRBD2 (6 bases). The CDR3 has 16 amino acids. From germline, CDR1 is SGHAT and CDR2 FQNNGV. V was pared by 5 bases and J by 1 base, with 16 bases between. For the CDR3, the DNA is TGTGCCAGCAGCCTCCGCCTCGGGACTGGCACAGATACGCAGTATTTT. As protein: CASSLRLGTGTDTQYF.

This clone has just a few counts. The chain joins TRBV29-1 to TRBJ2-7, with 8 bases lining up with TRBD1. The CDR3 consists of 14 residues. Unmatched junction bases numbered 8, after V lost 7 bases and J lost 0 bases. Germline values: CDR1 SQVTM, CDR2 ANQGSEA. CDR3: CSALTGGNSYEQYF. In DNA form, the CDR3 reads TGCAGCGCGCTAACAGGGGGGAACTCCTACGAGCAGTACTTC.

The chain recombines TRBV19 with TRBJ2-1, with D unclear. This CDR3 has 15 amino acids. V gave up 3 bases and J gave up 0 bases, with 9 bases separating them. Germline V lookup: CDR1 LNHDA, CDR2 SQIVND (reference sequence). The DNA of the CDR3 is TGTGCCAGTAGTATCGCCGACGGCTCCTACAATGAGCAGTTCTTC. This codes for CASSIADGSYNEQFF.

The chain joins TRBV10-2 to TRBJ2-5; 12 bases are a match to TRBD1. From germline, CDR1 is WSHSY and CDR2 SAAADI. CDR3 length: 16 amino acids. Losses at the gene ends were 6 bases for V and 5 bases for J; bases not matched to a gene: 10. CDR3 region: CASRPGTGGDKETQYF. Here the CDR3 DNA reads TGCGCCAGCAGACCAGGGACAGGGGGCGATAAGGAGACCCAGTACTTC.

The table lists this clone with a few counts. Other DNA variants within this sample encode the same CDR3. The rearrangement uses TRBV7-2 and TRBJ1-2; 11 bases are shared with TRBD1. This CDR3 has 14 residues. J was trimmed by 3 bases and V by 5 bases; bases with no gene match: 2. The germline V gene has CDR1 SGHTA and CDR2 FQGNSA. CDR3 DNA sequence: TGTGCCAGCAGCGGGACAGGGGGAGACTATGGCTACACCTTC. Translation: CASSGTGGDYGYTF.